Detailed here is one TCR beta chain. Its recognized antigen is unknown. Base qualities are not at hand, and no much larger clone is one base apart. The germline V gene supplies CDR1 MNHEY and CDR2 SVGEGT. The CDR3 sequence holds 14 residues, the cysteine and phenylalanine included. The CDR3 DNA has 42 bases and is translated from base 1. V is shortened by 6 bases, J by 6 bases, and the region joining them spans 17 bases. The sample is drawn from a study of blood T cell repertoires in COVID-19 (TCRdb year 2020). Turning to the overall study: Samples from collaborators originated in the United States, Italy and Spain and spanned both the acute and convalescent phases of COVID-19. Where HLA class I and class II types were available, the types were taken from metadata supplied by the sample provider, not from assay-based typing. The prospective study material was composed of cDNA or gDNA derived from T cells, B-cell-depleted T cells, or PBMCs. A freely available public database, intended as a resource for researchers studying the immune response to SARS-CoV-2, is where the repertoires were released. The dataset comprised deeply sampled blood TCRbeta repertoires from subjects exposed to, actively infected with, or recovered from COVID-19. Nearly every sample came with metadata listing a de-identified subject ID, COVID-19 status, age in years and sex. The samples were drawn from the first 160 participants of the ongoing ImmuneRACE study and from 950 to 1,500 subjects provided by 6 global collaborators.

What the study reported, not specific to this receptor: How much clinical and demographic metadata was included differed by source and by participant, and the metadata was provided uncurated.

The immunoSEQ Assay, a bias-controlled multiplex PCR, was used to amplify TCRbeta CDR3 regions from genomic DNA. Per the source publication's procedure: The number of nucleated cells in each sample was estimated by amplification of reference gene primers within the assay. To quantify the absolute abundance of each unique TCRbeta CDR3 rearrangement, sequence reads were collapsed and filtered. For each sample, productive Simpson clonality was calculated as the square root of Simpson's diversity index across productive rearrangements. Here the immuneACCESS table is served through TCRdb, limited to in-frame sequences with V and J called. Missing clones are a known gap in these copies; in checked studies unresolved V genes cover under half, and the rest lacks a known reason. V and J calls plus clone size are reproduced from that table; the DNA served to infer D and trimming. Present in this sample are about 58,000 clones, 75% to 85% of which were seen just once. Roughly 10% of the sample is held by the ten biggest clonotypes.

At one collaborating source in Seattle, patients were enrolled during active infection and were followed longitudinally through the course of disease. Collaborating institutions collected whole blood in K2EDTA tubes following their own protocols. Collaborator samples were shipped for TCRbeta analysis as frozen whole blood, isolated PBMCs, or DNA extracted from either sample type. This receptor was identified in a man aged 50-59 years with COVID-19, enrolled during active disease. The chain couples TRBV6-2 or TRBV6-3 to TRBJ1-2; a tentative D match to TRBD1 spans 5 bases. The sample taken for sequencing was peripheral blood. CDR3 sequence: CASSPGTPIHGYTF. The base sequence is TGTGCCAGCAGCCCCGGGACTCCGATCCATGGCTACACCTTC.